These 22 T cell receptor beta chains originate from one sample sequenced in a study of Graves' ophthalmopathy and Graves' hyperthyroidism. Investigators amplified TCR beta CDR3 regions from RNA transcripts. The workflow started with a first-round RT-PCR run with HTBI primers and then moved on to a second-round multiplex PCR. From the multiplex PCR reads, TCRdb called clonotypes with MiXCR, one entry per CDR3 protein. The sample lists around 1.1 million distinct CDR3 sequences; about 38% were seen once. The sequenced sample consisted of peripheral blood or thyroid tissue (not recorded which). The receptors stem from an adult man with Graves' hyperthyroidism.

This clonotype occurred many times. The chain uses TRBV6-6 and TRBJ1-1; weak D call: TRBD1 (5 bases). The V end lost 2 bases, the J end lost 5 bases, and 9 bases lay between the germline ends. The CDR3 has 13 amino acids. The V gene's germline CDR1 is MNHNY and CDR2 SVGAGI (reference sequence). This CDR3 reads CASSYQGGTEAFF. The CDR3 DNA reads TGTGCCAGCAGTTACCAGGGCGGGACTGAAGCTTTCTTT.

The J gene is TRBJ2-7, the V gene TRBV7-2; D might be TRBD1 (5 bases). From germline, CDR1 is SGHTA and CDR2 FQGNSA. The ends were cut back, 11 bases at V and 4 bases at J, with 27 bases in the middle. This CDR3 is built from 16 residues. The chain's CDR3 is CAEQLSSPPTGYEQYF. The CDR3 DNA reads as TGTGCCGAGCAGCTCAGCAGTCCCCCCACAGGTTACGAGCAGTACTTC.

The rearrangement joins TRBV6-1 to TRBJ1-2, with D unclear. From germline, CDR1 is MNHNS and CDR2 SASEGT. V was trimmed by 8 bases and J by 1 base, leaving 11 bases between them. The CDR3 extends over 13 amino acids. The CDR3 nucleotides read TGTGCCAGCGGTTCGGCTGTTAACTATGGCTACACCTTC. It yields the protein CASGSAVNYGYTF.

In its sample, this clonotype was seen once. The gene calls are TRBV24-1 and TRBJ2-6; D may correspond to TRBD1 or TRBD2 (5 bases each). Deletions cut 1 base from V and 4 bases from J, with 10 bases between. This CDR3 is built from 16 residues. CDR1 is KGHDR and CDR2 is SFDVKD in the germline V gene. The DNA of the CDR3 is TGTGCCACCAGTGATTTCTTGGGGACCGGGGCCAACGTCCTGACTTTC. Amino acid sequence: CATSDFLGTGANVLTF.

Many counts were recorded for this clonotype. As DNA, the CDR3 is TGTGCCAGCAGCTTAGACAGGGGTAGCGGTCAGCCCCAGCATTTT. It yields the protein CASSLDRGSGQPQHF. V gene TRBV7-2 combines with J gene TRBJ1-5, with 7 nucleotides matching TRBD1. The ends lost 1 base at V and 6 bases at J; junction bases unmatched: 6. The CDR3 length is 15 residues. Germline lookup yields CDR1 SGHTA and CDR2 FQGNSA. The full variable domain, its missing parts supplied by reference TRBV7-2 and TRBJ1-5, is GAGVSQSPSNKVTEKGKDVELRCDPISGHTALYWYRQSLGQGLEFLIYFQGNSAPDKSGLPSDRFSAERTGGSVSTLTIQRTQQEDSAVYLCASSLDRGSGQPQHFGDGTRLSIL.

The V and J genes are TRBV30 and TRBJ2-5, with D perhaps TRBD1 (6 bases). Germline CDR1 and CDR2: GTSNPN and SVGIG (reference sequence). Between the trimmed V and J ends, which lost 0 bases and 1 base, there was a span of 15 bases. CDR3 length: 16 amino acids. CDR3 sequence: CAWSVRGARGQETQYF. The CDR3 DNA follows: TGTGCCTGGAGTGTACGGGGTGCCAGGGGCCAAGAGACCCAGTACTTC.

In this sample, this clonotype turned up a few times. The genes are TRBV25-1 and TRBJ2-2; tentatively, D is TRBD1 (6 bases). Germline V CDR1 and CDR2: MGHDK, SYGVNS. With 1 base removed from V and 8 bases from J, the gap between germline ends came to 20 bases. CDR3 length equals 17 residues. In DNA, the CDR3 is TGTGCCAGCAGTGAATCCCCGGGGCAGGGGATGAGGGGGGAGCTGTTTTTT. This translates into CASSESPGQGMRGELFF.

This clonotype was recorded at least ten times. The V gene is TRBV5-6, the J gene TRBJ2-7; TRBD2 matches 8 bases. The CDR3 spans 13 residues. V shed 5 bases, J shed 5 bases, and the junction held 6 bases outside the gene matches. Germline V CDR1 and CDR2: SGHDT, YYEEEE. This CDR3 reads CASSSTSENEQYF. CDR3 nucleotides: TGTGCCAGCAGTTCGACTAGCGAAAACGAGCAGTACTTC.

The table lists this clonotype with many counts. V usage is TRBV19 and J usage is TRBJ2-2; perhaps D is TRBD1 or TRBD2 (5 bases each). The V and J ends lost 3 bases and 4 bases respectively, with 15 bases between them. The CDR3 totals 16 residues. The germline CDR1 and CDR2 sequences are LNHDA and SQIVND (reference sequence). The CDR3 loop reads CASSIGAMGLTGELFF. The CDR3 nucleotides read TGTGCCAGTAGTATCGGGGCCATGGGGCTCACCGGGGAGCTGTTTTTT. Together with reference TRBV19 and TRBJ2-2, the CDR3 gives the full variable domain: DGGITQSPKYLFRKEGQNVTLSCEQNLNHDAMYWYRQDPGQGLRLIYYSQIVNDFQKGDIAEGYSVSREKKESFPLTVTSAQKNPTAFYLCASSIGAMGLTGELFFGEGSRLTVL.

The chain is built from TRBV10-3 and TRBJ2-5, with 8 bases identical to TRBD1. The CDR3 length is 12 residues. Germline V lookup: CDR1 ENHRY, CDR2 SYGVKD. CDR3 amino acids: CARQGSRETQYF. CDR3 nucleotides: TGTGCTCGACAGGGGAGTCGGGAGACCCAGTACTTC.

In its sample, this clonotype was seen many times. The rearrangement links TRBV20-1 to TRBJ1-5; 8 bases fit TRBD1. Per germline, CDR1 DFQATT and CDR2 SNEGSKA (reference sequence). The CDR3 runs to 15 residues. The ends lost 2 bases at V and 5 bases at J; junction bases unmatched: 8. CDR3 DNA: TGCAGTGCTAGATCCAACAGGGGGGGTTATCAGCCCCAGCATTTT. It is translated as CSARSNRGGYQPQHF.

This clonotype has just a few counts. The gene calls are TRBV30 and TRBJ1-1; D is possibly TRBD1 (6 bases). Trimming pared 3 bases from V and 0 bases from J, leaving 8 bases between. Germline V gene data show CDR1 as GTSNPN and CDR2 as SVGIG (reference sequence). The CDR3 consists of 13 residues. In DNA, the CDR3 is TGTGCCTGGAGGGGACACCTGAACACTGAAGCTTTCTTT. This encodes CAWRGHLNTEAFF.

This clonotype appeared a few times. The chain couples TRBV9 to TRBJ1-1, with TRBD1 as a possible D gene (6 bases). Trimming took off 4 bases at V and 5 bases at J, with 18 bases between the two ends. Per germline, CDR1 SGDLS and CDR2 YYNGEE. The CDR3 covers 15 residues. The CDR3 DNA reads TGTGCCAGCAGCCAGACCATCGGGGGCGGGACTGAAGCTTTCTTT. Amino acid sequence: CASSQTIGGGTEAFF. The variable domain in full, with the rest retrieved from reference TRBV9 and TRBJ1-1, is DSGVTQTPKHLITATGQRVTLRCSPRSGDLSVYWYQQSLDQGLQFLIQYYNGEERAKGNILERFSAQQFPDLHSELNLSSLELGDSALYFCASSQTIGGGTEAFFGQGTRLTVV.

As for this clonotype: It may be a read error: a sequence one base away is much more abundant. The genes are TRBV7-9 and TRBJ1-1; D is uncertain. Germline V CDR1 and CDR2: SEHNR, FQNEAQ (reference sequence). This CDR3 has 13 amino acids. CDR3: CASRLVRGIEAFF. CDR3 DNA sequence: TGTGCCAGCAGATTAGTTAGAGGGATTGAAGCTTTCTTT. Supplemented by reference TRBV7-9 and TRBJ1-1, the full variable domain reads DTGVSQNPRHKITKRGQNVTFRCDPISEHNRLYWYRQTLGQGPEFLTYFQNEAQLEKSRLLSDRFSAERPKGSFSTLEIQRTEQGDSAMYLCASRLVRGIEAFFGQGTRLTVV.

CDR3 protein: CASSSPDGSNQPQHF. The CDR3 DNA is TGTGCCAGCTCATCCCCGGACGGTTCCAATCAGCCCCAGCATTTT. The chain has TRBV15 and TRBJ1-5; D gene ambiguous. Trimming shortened V by 10 bases and J by 3 bases, and 19 bases separated the two germline ends. CDR1 is LNHNV and CDR2 is YYDKDF in the germline V gene (reference sequence). The CDR3 is made up of 15 amino acids. The full variable domain, its missing parts supplied by reference TRBV15 and TRBJ1-5, is DAMVIQNPRYQVTQFGKPVTLSCSQTLNHNVMYWYQQKSSQAPKLLFHYYDKDFNNEADTPDNFQSRRPNTSFCFLDIRSPGLGDTAMYLCASSSPDGSNQPQHFGDGTRLSIL.

CDR3 DNA sequence: TGTGCCAGCAGTGAGGGACGGTTCACTGAAGCTTTCTTT. Translated: CASSEGRFTEAFF. The V and J genes are TRBV6-1 and TRBJ1-1, with D possibly being TRBD1 (5 bases). CDR1 MNHNS and CDR2 SASEGT come from the germline V gene. V was shortened by 3 bases and J by 4 bases, with 9 bases between the two germline ends. This CDR3 contains 13 residues.

This clonotype has more than one count but fewer than ten. This chain joins TRBV29-1 and TRBJ2-5; 8 nucleotides align to TRBD2. V shed 3 bases, J shed 4 bases, and the junction held 10 bases outside the gene matches. The CDR3 is made up of 15 amino acids. Per the germline V gene, CDR1 is SQVTM and CDR2 is ANQGSEA. The CDR3 loop is CSVEGGSGEGETQYF. CDR3 sequence (DNA): TGCAGCGTTGAGGGAGGTAGCGGGGAAGGAGAGACCCAGTACTTC.

V usage is TRBV20-1 and J usage is TRBJ1-1; 9 positions agree with TRBD1. The J segment lost 9 bases and the V segment lost 3 bases, leaving 17 bases of the junction unmatched. The germline V gene has CDR1 DFQATT and CDR2 SNEGSKA (reference sequence). The CDR3 runs to 16 residues. CDR3 sequence reads: CSARDGLRDRDRQAFF. The CDR3 DNA follows: TGCAGTGCTAGGGACGGCCTCCGGGACAGGGATCGGCAAGCTTTCTTT.

Comment on this clonotype: This may be a read error, as it is one base from a much larger clone. The rearrangement joins TRBV25-1 to TRBJ1-1; a weak D match, TRBD1 (5 bases). The CDR3 contains 15 residues. Trimming pared 7 bases from V and 3 bases from J, leaving 18 bases between. Germline V gives CDR1 MGHDK, CDR2 SYGVNS. The CDR3 loop is CASNLRAGKDTEAFF. CDR3 DNA: TGTGCCAGCAACTTGCGCGCAGGGAAGGACACTGAAGCTTTCTTT.

This clonotype was picked up many times. The chain employs TRBV12-3 or TRBV12-4 and TRBJ2-7; D is possibly TRBD1 or TRBD2 (5 bases each). CDR3 length: 14 amino acids. Trimming pared 7 bases from V and 0 bases from J, leaving 13 bases between. The DNA for the CDR3 is TGTGCCAGCAACCGGGACGCCCGCTCCTACGAGCAGTACTTC. Protein: CASNRDARSYEQYF.

This clonotype has just a few counts. The chain couples TRBV20-1 to TRBJ1-1; weak D call: TRBD1 (5 bases). The germline V gene encodes CDR1 DFQATT and CDR2 SNEGSKA (reference sequence). V shed 5 bases and J shed 0 bases, with 16 bases lying between them. The CDR3 is 15 residues long. CDR3 in amino acids: CSAYGGNTMNTEAFF. As DNA, the CDR3 is TGCAGTGCTTACGGGGGAAACACCATGAACACTGAAGCTTTCTTT.

Turning to this clonotype: A much larger clonotype is one base distant, so this may be a read error. The CDR3 end shows no conserved phenylalanine or tryptophan, and so a read error is likely. The gene calls are TRBV10-3 and TRBJ1-1; D is unclear. The CDR3 spans 15 residues. Germline V gives CDR1 ENHRY, CDR2 SYGVKD. Here the CDR3 DNA reads TGTGCCAGCAGTCCTTGGATGGGTGTGAACACTGAAGCTTTCTCT. Translation: CASSPWMGVNTEAFS.